This T cell receptor beta chain originates from a study of CD8+CD57+ T cells in acquired aplastic anemia. Across the study: Sorted CD4+ and CD8+ cells gave a mean 3.2 ug DNA, range roughly 0.2 to 27.4 ug. Study conclusions and caveats: Some 30 shared CD8+ CDR3s appeared highly expressed within patients' immunodominant clones.

The CDR3 spans 13 residues. Germline V gene sequence: CDR1 MNHNS, CDR2 SASEGT. Trimming took 6 bases from V and 7 from J, leaving 16 bases between them. Both TCR beta VDJ combination and CDR3 sequence profiling were carried out. Genomic DNA was the template for this profiling. TCRdb passed the reads through MiXCR, listing each CDR3 protein once. The table records around 64,000 distinct CDR3 sequences, about 54% of them present only once. Regarding this clonotype: The antigen remains undetermined.

The sequence was obtained from a human donor in good health, serving as a control. V gene TRBV6-1 combines with J gene TRBJ2-7, with D perhaps TRBD1 or TRBD2 (5 bases each). The material sequenced was sorted CD4+, CD8+, or CD8+CD57+ T cells (not recorded which) from PBMCs. CDR3 coding DNA: TGTGCCAGCAGCCGGGACGGGCTAGGGGAGCAGTACGTC. Protein sequence: CASSRDGLGEQYV.